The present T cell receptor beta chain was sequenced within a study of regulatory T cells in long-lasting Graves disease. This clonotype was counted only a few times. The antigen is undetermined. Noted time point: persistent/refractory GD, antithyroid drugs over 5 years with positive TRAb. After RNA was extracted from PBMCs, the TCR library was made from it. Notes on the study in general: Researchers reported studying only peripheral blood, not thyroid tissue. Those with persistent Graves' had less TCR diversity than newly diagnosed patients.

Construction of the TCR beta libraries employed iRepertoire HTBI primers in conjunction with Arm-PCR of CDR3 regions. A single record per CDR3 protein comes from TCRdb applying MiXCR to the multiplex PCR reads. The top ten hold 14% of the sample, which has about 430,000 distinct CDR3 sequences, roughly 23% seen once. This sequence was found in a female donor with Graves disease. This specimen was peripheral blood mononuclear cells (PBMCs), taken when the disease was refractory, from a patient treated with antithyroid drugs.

The CDR3 here is CASGRDGSLNTEAFF. The CDR3 DNA sequence: TGTGCCAGTGGGAGGGACGGATCCTTGAACACTGAAGCTTTCTTT. The chain recombines TRBV19 with TRBJ1-1; D perhaps matches TRBD1 (5 bases). CDR3 length: 15 amino acids. The ends were cut back, 8 bases at V and 0 bases at J, with 16 bases in the middle. Germline V gives CDR1 LNHDA, CDR2 SQIVND (reference sequence).